The 30 T cell receptor beta chains presented below share a single source sample, sequenced in a study of neurological immune-mediated disorders. One entry per CDR3 protein results from TCRdb running MiXCR on the 5' RACE reads. The sample carries about 80,000 distinct CDR3 sequences, about 5% recorded once. The sample was PBMCs. These receptors were taken from a woman aged 25 to 39 with multiple sclerosis.

This clonotype was counted at least ten times. This chain links TRBV7-6 with TRBJ1-1, with 9 bases aligning to TRBD1. CDR1 and CDR2 from the germline V gene are SGHVS and FNYEAQ. The CDR3 is made up of 20 amino acids. V trimming: 1 base; J trimming: 1 base; junction bases outside the gene matches: 16. As DNA, the CDR3 is TGTGCCAGCAGCTTAGGCAATGGGGCTGGAGAGGGACAGGGGAACACTGAAGCTTTCTTT. This sequence encodes CASSLGNGAGEGQGNTEAFF.

In its sample, this clonotype was seen many times. The V call is TRBV29-1, the J call TRBJ2-5; TRBD1 or TRBD2 may be the D gene (5 bases each). There are 12 residues in the CDR3. Germline lookup yields CDR1 SQVTM and CDR2 ANQGSEA. Trimming took off 6 bases at V and 5 bases at J, with 13 bases between the two ends. The CDR3 loop reads CSVGVVGETQYF. CDR3 in DNA: TGCAGCGTGGGGGTGGTCGGGGAGACCCAGTACTTC.

Many counts were recorded for this clonotype. This chain uses TRBV20-1 with TRBJ2-1, with 10 bases that match TRBD1. Germline V gene data show CDR1 as DFQATT and CDR2 as SNEGSKA (reference sequence). V shed 6 bases, J shed 12 bases, and the junction held 14 bases outside the gene matches. The CDR3 loop spans 14 amino acids. The CDR3 bases are TGCAGTGCCTCGACCGGGACAGGGGCTCTCGGGCAGTTCTTC. Translation: CSASTGTGALGQFF.

This clonotype occurred many times. J is TRBJ2-1 and V is TRBV20-1; D unresolved. CDR3 size: 12 residues. V lost 6 bases and J lost 7, with 13 bases in between. Germline V gene lookup returns CDR1 DFQATT and CDR2 SNEGSKA (reference sequence). CDR3 in DNA: TGCAGTGCGGCGGCCTCAAGGAATGAGCAGTTCTTC. Translation gives CSAAASRNEQFF.

This clonotype came up many times. The gene calls are TRBV20-1 and TRBJ2-6, with a possible D match to TRBD1 (6 bases). V was clipped by 1 base and J by 8 bases, with 12 bases between them. CDR1 is DFQATT and CDR2 is SNEGSKA in the germline V gene (reference sequence). The CDR3 loop spans 14 amino acids. The CDR3 region has the DNA TGCAGTGCTAGAGCAAACAGGGTGCCCAACGTCCTGACTTTC. The encoded protein is CSARANRVPNVLTF.

This clonotype was detected many times. V and J are TRBV20-1 and TRBJ1-5; D is possibly TRBD1 (5 bases). CDR3 length: 13 amino acids. Germline lookup yields CDR1 DFQATT and CDR2 SNEGSKA (reference sequence). V shed 5 bases and J shed 5 bases, with 13 bases lying between them. Here the CDR3 reads CSAEGRGYQPQHF. The CDR3 DNA follows: TGCAGTGCTGAGGGTAGGGGCTATCAGCCCCAGCATTTT.

Of note for this clonotype: This clone may be a read error of a much larger clone one base away. V usage is TRBV5-5 and J usage is TRBJ2-5; D gene uncertain. Germline-derived CDR1 and CDR2 are SGHKS and YYEKEE (reference sequence). The CDR3 is 13 residues long. CDR3 DNA sequence: TGTGCCAGCAGCCTTAAGGCGCTCACGGCCTACAACTTC. Its protein is CASSLKALTAYNF.

J is TRBJ2-3 and V is TRBV6-4, with TRBD2 matching over 7 bases. Germline V gene lookup returns CDR1 MRHNA and CDR2 SNTAGT. This CDR3 is 14 amino acids long. The V and J ends lost 2 bases and 2 bases, in that order; junction bases with no gene match: 1. CDR3 sequence: CASSDGTNTDTQYF. The CDR3 bases are TGTGCCAGCAGTGACGGGACTAACACAGATACGCAGTATTTT.

Many counts were recorded for this clonotype. The chain combines TRBV20-1 with TRBJ2-7; weak D call: TRBD1 (5 bases). CDR1 DFQATT and CDR2 SNEGSKA come from the germline V gene (reference sequence). This CDR3 is built from 13 residues. V was trimmed by 6 bases and J by 6 bases, leaving 18 bases between them. CDR3 region: CSALNPVRGEQYF. CDR3 DNA: TGCAGTGCCCTCAACCCGGTTAGGGGCGAGCAGTACTTC.

The table lists this clonotype with many counts. The J gene is TRBJ2-7, the V gene TRBV20-1; D not certain. The V end was cut by 2 bases, the J end by 2 bases, with 10 bases between. The V gene's germline CDR1 is DFQATT and CDR2 SNEGSKA (reference sequence). CDR3 length: 13 amino acids. CDR3 bases: TGCAGTGCTAGAACGACCGTCGCCTACGAGCAGTACTTC. This codes for CSARTTVAYEQYF.

This clonotype occurred many times. V is TRBV20-1 and J is TRBJ2-7, with 7 bases fitting TRBD2. The V segment lost 5 bases and the J segment 5 bases; nucleotides outside the gene matches: 15. The CDR3 consists of 15 residues. The germline gives CDR1 DFQATT, CDR2 SNEGSKA (reference sequence). Here the CDR3 reads CSASRAGARVDEQYF. CDR3 DNA: TGCAGTGCTTCGAGGGCGGGAGCAAGGGTTGACGAGCAGTACTTC.

The chain recombines TRBV5-8 with TRBJ2-2, with D unclear. The germline V gene has CDR1 SGHTS and CDR2 YDEGEE. The CDR3 covers 17 residues. V was shortened by 1 base and J by 2 bases, with 15 bases between the two germline ends. DNA for the CDR3: TGTGCCAGCAGCTTGAACTTTGGGGTGGCCAACACCGGGGAGCTGTTTTTT. Translating it yields CASSLNFGVANTGELFF. Looking up the rest from reference TRBV5-8 and TRBJ2-2 gives the full variable domain: EAGVTQSPTHLIKTRGQQATLRCSPISGHTSVYWYQQALGLGLQFLLWYDEGEERNRGNFPPRFSGRQFPNYSSELNVNALELEDSALYLCASSLNFGVANTGELFFGEGSRLTVL.

In this sample, this clonotype turned up many times. V is TRBV7-3 and J is TRBJ2-2; D gene ambiguous. The CDR3 is 12 amino acids. Germline V gives CDR1 SGHTA, CDR2 FQGTGA. Trimming cost V 6 bases and J 6 bases, with 8 bases left between them. Written as DNA, the CDR3 is TGTGCCAGCAGTTTTCAAGCCGGGGAGCTGTTTTTT. This codes for CASSFQAGELFF.

J is TRBJ2-3 and V is TRBV5-1; tentative D call: TRBD1 (6 bases). V lost 6 bases, J lost 2 bases, and 13 bases lay in between. This CDR3 has 14 residues. Germline lookup yields CDR1 SGHRS and CDR2 YFSETQ. CDR3 region: CASTPGTPTDTQYF. In nucleotides, the CDR3 is TGCGCCAGCACCCCCGGGACACCCACAGATACGCAGTATTTT.

This clonotype has only a few counts. This rearrangement joins TRBV28 to TRBJ1-1; 7 bases agree with TRBD1. Germline trimming cut 4 bases from V and 4 bases from J; bases unmatched to any gene: 9. Germline CDR1 MDHEN, CDR2 SYDVKM. The CDR3 runs 15 residues. The CDR3 sequence: CASSSGLAGGTEAFF. CDR3 nucleotide sequence: TGTGCCAGCAGTTCAGGCCTAGCAGGGGGCACTGAAGCTTTCTTT.

This clonotype was observed many times. CDR3 residues: CASSSGLSSYNEQFF. The CDR3 nucleotides are TGTGCCAGCAGCTCGGGACTGAGCTCCTACAATGAGCAGTTCTTC. The gene calls are TRBV7-8 and TRBJ2-1, with a possible D match to TRBD2 (6 bases). The germline gives CDR1 SGHVS, CDR2 FQNEAQ. V lost 4 bases and J 0 bases, leaving 10 bases between the germline ends. CDR3 length: 15 amino acids.

This clonotype has a count of ten or more. The chain recombines TRBV20-1 with TRBJ1-3; D unresolved. This CDR3 is 13 amino acids long. Between the trimmed V and J ends, which lost 2 bases and 5 bases, there was a span of 10 bases. The germline gives CDR1 DFQATT, CDR2 SNEGSKA (reference sequence). CDR3 sequence: CSARPERRNTIYF. The CDR3 bases are TGCAGTGCTAGACCAGAACGGAGAAACACCATATATTTT.

This clonotype was seen ten or more times. This rearrangement joins TRBV5-1 to TRBJ2-2; no clear D. The V gene lost 0 bases and the J gene lost 0 bases, with 9 bases spanning the gap. Per the germline V gene, CDR1 is SGHRS and CDR2 is YFSETQ. This CDR3 region has 16 residues. This chain's CDR3 is CASSLAGVANTGELFF. The CDR3 DNA sequence: TGCGCCAGCAGCTTGGCCGGCGTAGCGAACACCGGGGAGCTGTTTTTT. Full variable domain (outside the CDR3, taken from reference TRBV5-1 and TRBJ2-2): KAGVTQTPRYLIKTRGQQVTLSCSPISGHRSVSWYQQTPGQGLQFLFEYFSETQRNKGNFPGRFSGRQFSNSRSEMNVSTLELGDSALYLCASSLAGVANTGELFFGEGSRLTVL.

This clonotype was counted a few times. The chain carries TRBV20-1 and TRBJ2-3; D is possibly TRBD1 (5 bases). The V and J ends lost 5 bases and 9 bases respectively, with 24 bases between them. This CDR3 spans 15 amino acids. From germline, CDR1 is DFQATT and CDR2 SNEGSKA (reference sequence). CDR3 protein: CSALGQGVKGSTQYF. The DNA for the CDR3 is TGCAGTGCTTTAGGGCAGGGCGTCAAGGGGTCAACGCAGTATTTT.

This clonotype was seen ten or more times. The gene calls are TRBV5-1 and TRBJ2-3; D remains unclear. The CDR3 contains 14 residues. V gave up 0 bases and J gave up 2 bases, with 7 bases separating them. Germline V CDR1 and CDR2: SGHRS, YFSETQ. In nucleotides, the CDR3 is TGCGCCAGCAGCTTGGGGCAGTTCACAGATACGCAGTATTTT. Translating gives CASSLGQFTDTQYF.

This clonotype was counted many times. This chain links TRBV25-1 with TRBJ2-7; D perhaps matches TRBD2 (5 bases). The CDR3 has 15 residues. Germline V gene sequence: CDR1 MGHDK, CDR2 SYGVNS. V lost 5 bases and J 2 bases, leaving 16 bases between the germline ends. CDR3 DNA sequence: TGTGCCAGCAGTCCCAACGCGGGTGTTCCCTACGAGCAGTACGTC. Translating gives CASSPNAGVPYEQYV.

This clonotype was seen ten or more times. V usage is TRBV5-1 and J usage is TRBJ2-3; 9 bases line up with TRBD1. Trimming at V came to 5 bases and at J to 6 bases, leaving 7 bases not matched to a gene. Germline CDR1 is SGHRS and CDR2 is YFSETQ. This CDR3 contains 14 residues. CDR3 sequence: CASSNTGGSDTQYF. The CDR3 DNA is TGCGCCAGCAGTAATACAGGGGGCTCGGATACGCAGTATTTT.

In its sample, this clonotype was seen a few times. With a much larger clone just one base away, this may be a read error. This chain links TRBV28 with TRBJ2-7, with a possible D match to TRBD2 (5 bases). The germline gives CDR1 MDHEN, CDR2 SYDVKM. This CDR3 spans 12 amino acids. Here the CDR3 DNA reads TGTGACAGCAGTGAGGGTCGTATAGAGCAGTACTTC. It is translated as CDSSEGRIEQYF.

This clonotype appeared many times. The CDR3 here is CSARDKAASGLDTQYF. The CDR3 DNA follows: TGCAGTGCTAGAGATAAGGCCGCTAGCGGATTAGATACGCAGTATTTT. This chain connects TRBV20-1 to TRBJ2-3, with 7 bases that match TRBD2. Trimming removed 0 bases from V and 5 bases from J; junction bases left unmatched: 11. This CDR3 has 16 residues. The germline V gene has CDR1 DFQATT and CDR2 SNEGSKA (reference sequence).

This chain joins TRBV10-3 and TRBJ1-1, with D hard to call. Between the trimmed V and J ends, which lost 0 bases and 4 bases, there was a span of 12 bases. Germline V gene lookup returns CDR1 ENHRY and CDR2 SYGVKD. CDR3 size: 15 residues. Written as DNA, the CDR3 is TGTGCCATCAGTGAGTCGGGTCTGACGGGCACTGAAGCTTTCTTT. Its protein product is CAISESGLTGTEAFF.

This clonotype has a count of ten or more. V and J are TRBV5-6 and TRBJ2-7; a possible D gene is TRBD1 (6 bases). This CDR3 has 14 residues. The V end was cut by 1 base, the J end by 2 bases, with 10 bases between. Germline lookup yields CDR1 SGHDT and CDR2 YYEEEE. The CDR3 nucleotides read TGTGCCAGCAGCTTGACGGCAGGGGCCTACGAGCAGTACGTC. This encodes CASSLTAGAYEQYV.

CDR3 sequence: CSASVQGQGFHEQYF. The CDR3 DNA follows: TGCAGTGCTTCAGTACAGGGACAGGGTTTCCACGAGCAGTACTTC. The chain employs TRBV20-1 and TRBJ2-7, with 9 bases aligning to TRBD1. Germline CDR1 DFQATT, CDR2 SNEGSKA (reference sequence). This CDR3 contains 15 residues. The ends lost 5 bases at V and 5 bases at J; junction bases unmatched: 13.

This clonotype was detected a few times. The chain links TRBV20-1 to TRBJ1-5, with a weak D call TRBD1 (5 bases). Germline CDR1 and CDR2: DFQATT and SNEGSKA (reference sequence). CDR3 size: 14 residues. Trimming stripped 6 bases from V and 0 bases from J, with 12 bases between. CDR3 nucleotides: TGCAGTGCCAAGACAGCTGATAGCAATCAGCCCCAGCATTTT. Protein: CSAKTADSNQPQHF.

The V and J genes are TRBV10-3 and TRBJ2-1, with D perhaps given as TRBD1 or TRBD2 (6 bases each). Germline assignment: CDR1 ENHRY and CDR2 SYGVKD. Trimming took off 4 bases at V and 7 bases at J, with 20 bases between the two ends. The CDR3 totals 16 residues. This CDR3 reads CAISVRGAQGGNEQFF. In nucleotides, the CDR3 is TGTGCCATCAGTGTCCGCGGGGCCCAAGGGGGAAATGAGCAGTTCTTC.

There are many counts of this clonotype. The chain carries TRBV12-3 or TRBV12-4 and TRBJ2-1; D is undetermined. The CDR3 has 11 residues. Trimming took 1 base from V and 7 from J, leaving 2 bases between them. This CDR3 is CASSLVNEQFF. The CDR3 DNA follows: TGTGCCAGCAGTTTAGTGAATGAGCAGTTCTTC.